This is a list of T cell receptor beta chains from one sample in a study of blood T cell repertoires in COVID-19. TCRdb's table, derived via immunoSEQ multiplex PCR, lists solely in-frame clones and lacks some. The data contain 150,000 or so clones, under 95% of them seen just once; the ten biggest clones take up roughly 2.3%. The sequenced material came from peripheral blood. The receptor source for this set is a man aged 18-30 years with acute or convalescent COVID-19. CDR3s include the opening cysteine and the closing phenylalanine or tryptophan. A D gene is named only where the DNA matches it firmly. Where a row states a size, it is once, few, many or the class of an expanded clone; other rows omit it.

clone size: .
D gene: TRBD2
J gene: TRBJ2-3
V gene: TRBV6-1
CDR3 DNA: TGTGCCAGCAGTGAAAACGGGGGGGGAGGGGCAGATACGCAGTATTTT
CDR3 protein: CASSENGGGGADTQYF

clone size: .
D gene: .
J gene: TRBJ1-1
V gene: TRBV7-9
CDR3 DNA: TGTGCCAGCAGCCGGGAGGGTGGGACTGAAGCTTTCTTT
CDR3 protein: CASSREGGTEAFF

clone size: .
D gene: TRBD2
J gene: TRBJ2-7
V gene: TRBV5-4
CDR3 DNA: TGTGCCACCACGTCGGCAGCGGGGGGCTCCTACGAGCAGTACTTC
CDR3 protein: CATTSAAGGSYEQYF

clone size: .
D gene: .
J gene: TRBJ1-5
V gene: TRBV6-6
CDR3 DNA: TGTGCCAGCAGTAAACAGGAGGGACAGCCCCAGCATTTT
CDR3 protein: CASSKQEGQPQHF

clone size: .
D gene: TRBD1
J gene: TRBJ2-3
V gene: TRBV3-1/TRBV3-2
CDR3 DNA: TGTGCCAGCAGCCGGAGGACAGGGAATGCAGATACGCAGTATTTT
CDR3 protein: CASSRRTGNADTQYF

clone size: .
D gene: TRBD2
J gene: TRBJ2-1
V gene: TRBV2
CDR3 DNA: TGTGCCAGCAGTGGGGGACTAGCGGGGCTCTACAATGAGCAGTTCTTC
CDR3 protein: CASSGGLAGLYNEQFF

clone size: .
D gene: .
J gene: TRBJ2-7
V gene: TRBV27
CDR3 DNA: TGTGCCAGCAGTTTGGGGGGTCGTTACGAGCAGTACTTC
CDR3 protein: CASSLGGRYEQYF

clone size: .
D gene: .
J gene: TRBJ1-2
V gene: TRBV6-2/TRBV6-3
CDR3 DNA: TGTGCCAGCAGCCGACAGGAGAACTATGGCTACACCTTC
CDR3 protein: CASSRQENYGYTF

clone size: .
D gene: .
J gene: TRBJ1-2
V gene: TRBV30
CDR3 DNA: TGTGCCTGGAGTGTACAAGCGGGGGCTGGCTACACCTTC
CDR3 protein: CAWSVQAGAGYTF

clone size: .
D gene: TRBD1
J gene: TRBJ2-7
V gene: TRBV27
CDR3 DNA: TGTGCCACTAGTGACAGGGACGTCACCTACGAGCAGTACTTC
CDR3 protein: CATSDRDVTYEQYF

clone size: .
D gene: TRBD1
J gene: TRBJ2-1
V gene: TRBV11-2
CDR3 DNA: TGTGCCAGCAGCTCTCATCGGGACAGGGCATGGTTCTTC
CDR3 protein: CASSSHRDRAWFF

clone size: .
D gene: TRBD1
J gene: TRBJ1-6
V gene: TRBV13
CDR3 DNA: TGTGCCAGCAGCCTTCGACAGGGGAATTCACCCCTCCACTTT
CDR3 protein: CASSLRQGNSPLHF

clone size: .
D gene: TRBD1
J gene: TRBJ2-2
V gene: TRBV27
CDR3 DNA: TGTGCCAGCAGTTTATCCACGACCTCAGGGGGCCGGGGCACCGGGGAGCTGTTTTTT
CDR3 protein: CASSLSTTSGGRGTGELFF

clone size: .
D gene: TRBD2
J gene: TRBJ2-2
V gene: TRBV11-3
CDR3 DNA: TGTGCCAGCAGCTTAAACTTAGCGGGAGTCACCGGGGAGCTGTTTTTT
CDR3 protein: CASSLNLAGVTGELFF

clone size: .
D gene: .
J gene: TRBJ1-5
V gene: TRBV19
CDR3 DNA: TGTGCCAGTAGTATAGATCTGCTGCCGAGGCCCCAGCATTTT
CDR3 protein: CASSIDLLPRPQHF

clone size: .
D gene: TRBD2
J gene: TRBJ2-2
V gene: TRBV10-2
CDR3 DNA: TGCGCCAGCAGTGATAGGGGGACTAGCGCGGGACGGGAGCTGTTTTTT
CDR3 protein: CASSDRGTSAGRELFF

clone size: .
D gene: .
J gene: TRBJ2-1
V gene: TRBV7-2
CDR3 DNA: TGTGCCAGCAGCTTAGAGGCAAGCAGGACTTTCTATTCCTACAATGAGCAGTTCTTC
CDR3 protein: CASSLEASRTFYSYNEQFF

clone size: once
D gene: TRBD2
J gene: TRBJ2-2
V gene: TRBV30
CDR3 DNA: TGTGCCTGGAGCGGACTAGCGGGAGTGGACACCGGGGAGCTGTTTTTT
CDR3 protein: CAWSGLAGVDTGELFF

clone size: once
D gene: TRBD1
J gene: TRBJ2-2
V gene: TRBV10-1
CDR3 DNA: TGCGCCAGCAGACAAACAGGGGACACCGGGGAGCTGTTTTTT
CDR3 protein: CASRQTGDTGELFF

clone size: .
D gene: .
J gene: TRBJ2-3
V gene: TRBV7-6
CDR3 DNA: TGTGCCAGCAGCCCACTGACAGGGCGGGACACAGATACGCAGTATTTT
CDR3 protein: CASSPLTGRDTDTQYF

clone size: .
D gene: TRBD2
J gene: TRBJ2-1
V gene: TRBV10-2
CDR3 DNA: TGCGCCAGCAGTGATCCTAGCGGGGGTAGCTCCTACAATGAGCAGTTCTTC
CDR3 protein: CASSDPSGGSSYNEQFF

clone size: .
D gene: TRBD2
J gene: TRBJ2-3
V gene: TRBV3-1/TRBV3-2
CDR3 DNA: TGTGCCAGCAGCCCTGAAAATATTGGGGGGGAGAGCACAGATACGCAGTATTTT
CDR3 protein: CASSPENIGGESTDTQYF

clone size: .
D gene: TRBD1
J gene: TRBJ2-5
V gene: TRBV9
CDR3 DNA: TGTGCCAGCAGCGAAGGGACAGGGGTGGTCCAAGAGACCCAGTACTTC
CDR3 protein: CASSEGTGVVQETQYF

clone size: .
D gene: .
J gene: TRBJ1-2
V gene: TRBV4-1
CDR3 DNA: TGCGCCAGCAGCCAAGAGAGGGCAGCTCCTAACTATGGCTACACCTTC
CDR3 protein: CASSQERAAPNYGYTF

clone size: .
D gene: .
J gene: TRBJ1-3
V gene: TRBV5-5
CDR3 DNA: TGTGCCAGCAGCTTACTCCCCGGAAACACCATATATTTT
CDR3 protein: CASSLLPGNTIYF

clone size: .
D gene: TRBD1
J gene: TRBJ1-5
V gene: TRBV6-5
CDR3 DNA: TGTGCCAGCAGAAGGACAGGCCTCAATCAGCCCCAGCATTTT
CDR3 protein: CASRRTGLNQPQHF